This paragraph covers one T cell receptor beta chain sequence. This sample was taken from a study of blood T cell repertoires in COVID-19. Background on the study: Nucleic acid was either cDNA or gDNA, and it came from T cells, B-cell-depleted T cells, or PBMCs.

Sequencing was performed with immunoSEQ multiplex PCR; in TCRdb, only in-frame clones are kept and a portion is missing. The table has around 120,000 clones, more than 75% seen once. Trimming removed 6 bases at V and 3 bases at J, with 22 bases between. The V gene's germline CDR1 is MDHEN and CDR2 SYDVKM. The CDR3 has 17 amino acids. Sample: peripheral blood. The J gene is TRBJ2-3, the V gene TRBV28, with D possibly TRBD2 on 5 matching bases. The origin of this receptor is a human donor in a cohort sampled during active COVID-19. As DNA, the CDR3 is TGTGCCAGCAGACCCCTGAGCGGCCCGCGAGGAACAGATACGCAGTATTTT. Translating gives CASRPLSGPRGTDTQYF.